These 31 T cell receptor beta chains share one sample of origin, sequenced in a study of beta chain features in type 1 diabetes. Reverse transcription of all isolated RNA meant that expressed TCRB transcripts were sequenced. Produced via immunoSEQ multiplex PCR; TCRdb's table is partial and in-frame only. The sample lists about 660,000 clones, more than 13% occurring once. What these receptors recognize is not known. The study's findings and limits: Among all four CD4+ subsets, Type 1 diabetes patients had TCRB CDR3s that were moderately but significantly shorter.

The sample taken for sequencing was naive CD4+ T cells from blood. Receptor source: a man aged 18 to 29 with type 1 diabetes.

Points on this clone: Other DNA sequences of this sample code for an identical CDR3. The rearrangement joins TRBV9 to TRBJ2-7; D call uncertain. The CDR3 is 14 amino acids. V was clipped by 2 bases and J by 0 bases, with 9 bases between them. The germline CDR1 and CDR2 sequences are SGDLS and YYNGEE. The chain's CDR3 is CASSVGRTSYEQYF. The CDR3 coding sequence is TGTGCCAGCAGCGTCGGCAGGACCTCCTACGAGCAGTACTTC.

V usage is TRBV5-1 and J usage is TRBJ2-1, with TRBD2 identical over 13 bases. CDR1 and CDR2 (germline): SGHRS, YFSETQ. With 4 bases clipped from V and 5 bases from J, the junction kept 6 bases outside the gene matches. There are 16 residues in the CDR3. CDR3 region: CASSGLAGAYDNEQFF. The CDR3 bases are TGCGCCAGCAGCGGACTAGCGGGGGCCTACGACAATGAGCAGTTCTTC. Combining the CDR3 with reference TRBV5-1 and TRBJ2-1 gives the whole variable domain KAGVTQTPRYLIKTRGQQVTLSCSPISGHRSVSWYQQTPGQGLQFLFEYFSETQRNKGNFPGRFSGRQFSNSRSEMNVSTLELGDSALYLCASSGLAGAYDNEQFFGPGTRLTVL.

The chain uses TRBV5-6 and TRBJ1-1; TRBD1 matches 7 bases. Germline V CDR1 and CDR2: SGHDT, YYEEEE. The V segment lost 4 bases and the J segment 0 bases; nucleotides outside the gene matches: 3. This CDR3 is 14 amino acids long. The DNA for the CDR3 is TGTGCCAGCAGCATGGGACAGATGAACACTGAAGCTTTCTTT. Amino acids: CASSMGQMNTEAFF.

There are a few counts of this clone. V gene TRBV27 combines with J gene TRBJ1-1, with 10 bases lining up with TRBD1. J lost 6 bases, V lost 4 bases, and 2 bases had no gene match. Germline CDR1 is MNHEY and CDR2 is SMNVEV (reference sequence). The CDR3 is made up of 13 amino acids. The CDR3 loop reads CASSSGQGAEAFF. CDR3 nucleotide sequence: TGTGCCAGCAGTTCAGGACAGGGGGCTGAAGCTTTCTTT.

This clone was detected only a few times. DNA for the CDR3: TGTGCCAGCTCACCACCGTGGGAATACGGCTACACCTTC. It yields the protein CASSPPWEYGYTF. The rearrangement joins TRBV18 to TRBJ1-2; D call uncertain. The CDR3 sequence is 13 residues long. In germline, CDR1 is KGHSH, CDR2 LQKENI. V was trimmed by 0 bases and J by 8 bases, leaving 10 bases between them.

This clone was seen a handful of times. The chain links TRBV7-2 to TRBJ2-5, with a weak D call TRBD1 (6 bases). Trimming pared 0 bases from V and 0 bases from J, leaving 8 bases between. The CDR3 consists of 15 residues. Germline V gene sequence: CDR1 SGHTA, CDR2 FQGNSA. CDR3 DNA: TGTGCCAGCAGCTTAGCGGGGACAAACCAAGAGACCCAGTACTTC. Its translation: CASSLAGTNQETQYF.

The CDR3 sequence is CASSLVRQTYEQYF. Here the CDR3 DNA reads TGTGCCAGCAGCTTAGTTCGACAGACCTACGAGCAGTACTTC. J is TRBJ2-7 and V is TRBV11-2, with D possibly being TRBD1 (5 bases). Per the germline V gene, CDR1 is SGHAT and CDR2 is FQNNGV. The CDR3 is 14 residues long. Trimming took 1 base from V and 2 from J, leaving 9 bases between them.

This clone was recorded a few times. The chain carries TRBV7-8 and TRBJ2-6; 8 bases line up with TRBD1. This CDR3 is built from 18 residues. Trimming removed 5 bases from V and 0 bases from J; junction bases left unmatched: 9. The V gene's germline CDR1 is SGHVS and CDR2 FQNEAQ. In DNA form, the CDR3 reads TGTGCCAGCAGCCTCCGGGACAGGAGCTACTCTGGGGCCAACGTCCTGACTTTC. Translating it yields CASSLRDRSYSGANVLTF.

The chain recombines TRBV23-1 with TRBJ1-5; D is undetermined. TRBV23-1 is given ORF status, its function remaining uncertain. The V end was cut by 6 bases, the J end by 1 base, with 19 bases between. This CDR3 is 17 amino acids long. The CDR3 bases are TGCGCCAGCAGGAGAGGGTGTCGAACGAAGAGCAATCAGCCCCAGCATTTT. This encodes CASRRGCRTKSNQPQHF.

In its sample, this clone was seen a few times. Compared with germline, one end of the junction differs, possibly owing to a read error. This chain joins TRBV7-7 and TRBJ1-1; D call uncertain. CDR1 SSHAT and CDR2 FNYEAQ come from the germline V gene (reference sequence). The CDR3 totals 13 residues. CDR3 nucleotides: TGTGCTAGCAGCTCAACGTGGAACACTGAAGCTTTCTTT. This sequence encodes CASSSTWNTEAFF.

This clone was recorded a few times. The chain recombines TRBV13 with TRBJ2-7; D assignment may be TRBD1 or TRBD2 (6 bases each). CDR1 PRHDT and CDR2 FYEKMQ come from the germline V gene (reference sequence). The CDR3 totals 15 residues. The germline V and J ends were trimmed by 6 bases and 3 bases, with 18 bases remaining between them. The CDR3 protein is CASRPRRGAGYEQYF. The CDR3 DNA follows: TGTGCCAGCAGGCCAAGGAGGGGGGCGGGCTACGAGCAGTACTTC.

V is TRBV7-2 and J is TRBJ1-2; D is unclear. The germline V and J ends were trimmed by 5 bases and 1 base, with 5 bases remaining between them. Germline CDR1 SGHTA, CDR2 FQGNSA. This CDR3 has 12 residues. The CDR3 here is CASSQLNYGYTF. DNA for the CDR3: TGTGCCAGCAGCCAACTTAACTATGGCTACACCTTC.

The chain couples TRBV5-1 to TRBJ2-2; no firm D call. The CDR3 consists of 16 residues. Germline V gene lookup returns CDR1 SGHRS and CDR2 YFSETQ. Trimming pared 4 bases from V and 1 base from J, leaving 14 bases between. This CDR3 reads CASSIDRTGNTGELFF. The CDR3 DNA reads as TGCGCCAGCAGCATCGACCGGACGGGGAACACCGGGGAGCTGTTTTTT.

The table lists this clone with a few counts. This sequence joins TRBV14 and TRBJ2-1, with 10 bases matching TRBD2. CDR3 size: 15 residues. J gave up 6 bases and V 4 bases, and 6 bases lay outside the gene matches. Looked up from germline, CDR1 is SGHDN and CDR2 is FVKESK. CDR3: CASSLPGLASNEQFF. The CDR3 coding sequence is TGTGCCAGCAGCCTCCCGGGACTAGCGTCCAATGAGCAGTTCTTC.

V is TRBV19 and J is TRBJ1-2; D not certain. The germline gives CDR1 LNHDA, CDR2 SQIVND (reference sequence). The CDR3 has 15 residues. V dropped 5 bases and J dropped 4 bases, with 17 bases sitting between them. The CDR3 bases are TGTGCCAGTAGTGAAGGGCCACCCAATCTCTATGGCTACACCTTC. Its protein product is CASSEGPPNLYGYTF.

The CDR3 protein is CASSQRGVTGPSHEQFF. In DNA, the CDR3 is TGTGCCAGCAGCCAACGAGGGGTGACGGGACCCTCCCATGAGCAGTTCTTC. The chain couples TRBV14 to TRBJ2-1, with D perhaps assigned TRBD1 or TRBD2 (5 bases each). Deletions cut 2 bases from V and 8 bases from J, with 22 bases between. The germline gives CDR1 SGHDN, CDR2 FVKESK. CDR3 size: 17 residues.

This clone was recorded a few times. This rearrangement joins TRBV28 to TRBJ2-7; TRBD2 agrees at 9 bases. CDR1 is MDHEN and CDR2 is SYDVKM in the germline V gene. CDR3 length: 13 amino acids. The trim removed 6 bases at V and 4 bases at J, leaving 4 bases unmatched. CDR3 amino acids: CASSGGGAYEQYF. In nucleotides, the CDR3 is TGTGCCAGCAGCGGCGGGGGGGCTTACGAGCAGTACTTC.

This clone was observed a few times. The CDR3 nucleotides are TGTGCCAGCAGCTCACGACGCGGGGCCAACGTCCTGACTTTC. As protein: CASSSRRGANVLTF. The chain couples TRBV13 to TRBJ2-6; D remains unclear. Trimming took off 4 bases at V and 4 bases at J, with 8 bases between the two ends. The CDR3 runs to 14 residues. From germline, CDR1 is PRHDT and CDR2 FYEKMQ (reference sequence). Complete variable domain (other parts from reference TRBV13 and TRBJ2-6): AAGVIQSPRHLIKEKRETATLKCYPIPRHDTVYWYQQGPGQDPQFLISFYEKMQSDKGSIPDRFSAQQFSDYHSELNMSSLELGDSALYFCASSSRRGANVLTFGAGSRLTVL.

V and J are TRBV30 and TRBJ1-1, with D uncertain. The CDR3 loop spans 13 amino acids. Per the germline V gene, CDR1 is GTSNPN and CDR2 is SVGIG (reference sequence). V gave up 0 bases and J gave up 3 bases, with 8 bases separating them. The CDR3 is CAWSVQADTEAFF. Written as DNA, the CDR3 is TGTGCCTGGAGTGTTCAGGCGGACACTGAAGCTTTCTTT.

The J gene is TRBJ2-2, the V gene TRBV5-4; no reliable D call. Trimming left V 3 bases short and J 3 bases short, with 9 bases between. Germline V gene lookup returns CDR1 SGHNT and CDR2 YYREEE (reference sequence). This CDR3 spans 14 amino acids. The CDR3 protein is CASSSGWDTGELFF. For the CDR3, the DNA is TGTGCCAGCAGCTCCGGTTGGGACACCGGGGAGCTGTTTTTT.

The rearrangement joins TRBV6-5 to TRBJ2-7; 8 bases are shared with TRBD2. The CDR3 contains 15 residues. Germline V gene lookup returns CDR1 MNHEY and CDR2 SVGAGI. V lost 6 bases to trimming and J lost 3 bases; unmatched junction nucleotides: 10. CDR3 protein: CASSYSGAGGYEQYF. CDR3 DNA: TGTGCCAGCAGCTATAGCGGGGCGGGCGGCTACGAGCAGTACTTC.

This sequence joins TRBV5-1 and TRBJ2-3; D assignment may be TRBD1 or TRBD2 (6 bases each). V was shortened by 6 bases and J by 1 base, with 9 bases between the two germline ends. This CDR3 spans 13 amino acids. In germline, CDR1 is SGHRS, CDR2 YFSETQ. The CDR3 DNA is TGCGCCAGCAACAGGGAGGGCACAGATACGCAGTATTTT. This translates into CASNREGTDTQYF.

This rearrangement joins TRBV7-6 to TRBJ2-1; D remains ambiguous. The V gene lost 5 bases and the J gene lost 11 bases, with 22 bases spanning the gap. The CDR3 consists of 15 residues. Looked up from germline, CDR1 is SGHVS and CDR2 is FNYEAQ. The CDR3 DNA reads as TGTGCCAGCAGCCCTACCTCGGTTTTCTCAATGAAGCAGTTCTTC. Translation: CASSPTSVFSMKQFF.

This chain links TRBV4-3 with TRBJ1-2, with no clear D. The CDR3 is made up of 15 amino acids. The germline V gene has CDR1 LGHNA and CDR2 YSLEER. V lost 0 bases and J 6 bases, leaving 14 bases between the germline ends. The CDR3 reads CASSQDATRPDGYTF. For the CDR3, the DNA is TGCGCCAGCAGCCAAGATGCGACTCGCCCCGATGGCTACACCTTC.

There are a few counts of this clone. The rearrangement uses TRBV5-1 and TRBJ2-6, with D uncertain. CDR1 and CDR2 (germline): SGHRS, YFSETQ. Trimming removed 0 bases from V and 0 bases from J, with 4 bases in between. The CDR3 is 15 residues long. The CDR3 spells CASSLVISGANVLTF. The CDR3 DNA is TGCGCCAGCAGCTTGGTAATCTCTGGGGCCAACGTCCTGACTTTC.

This clone was detected a few times. J is TRBJ2-7 and V is TRBV27, with 9 bases fitting TRBD1. With 5 bases clipped from V and 4 bases from J, the junction kept 6 bases outside the gene matches. CDR1 and CDR2 (germline): MNHEY, SMNVEV (reference sequence). The CDR3 has 14 amino acids. The CDR3 protein is CASSPGQGVYEQYF. Written as DNA, the CDR3 is TGTGCCAGCAGTCCGGGACAGGGAGTGTACGAGCAGTACTTC.

This clone was observed a few times. The chain joins TRBV20-1 to TRBJ2-5; possibly TRBD1 or TRBD2 for D (6 bases each). The V gene lost 7 bases and the J gene lost 7 bases, with 13 bases spanning the gap. The length of the CDR3 is 11 residues. Germline lookup yields CDR1 DFQATT and CDR2 SNEGSKA (reference sequence). CDR3: CSVYREVTQYF. Here the CDR3 DNA reads TGCAGTGTCTACAGGGAGGTGACCCAGTACTTC.

About this clone: Other DNA variants within this sample encode the same CDR3. The chain has TRBV5-1 and TRBJ2-2; TRBD1 is a possible D gene (5 bases). Germline CDR1 SGHRS, CDR2 YFSETQ. The CDR3 covers 15 residues. Between the trimmed V and J ends, which lost 3 bases and 2 bases, there was a span of 11 bases. The CDR3 nucleotides are TGCGCCAGCAGCTGGGGCCAGGGTAACACCGGGGAGCTGTTTTTT. Protein sequence: CASSWGQGNTGELFF. The whole variable domain, filled in from reference TRBV5-1 and TRBJ2-2, reads KAGVTQTPRYLIKTRGQQVTLSCSPISGHRSVSWYQQTPGQGLQFLFEYFSETQRNKGNFPGRFSGRQFSNSRSEMNVSTLELGDSALYLCASSWGQGNTGELFFGEGSRLTVL.

This chain links TRBV4-1 with TRBJ1-2; D remains unclear. The CDR3 is made up of 14 amino acids. Looked up from germline, CDR1 is MGHRA and CDR2 is YSYEKL. Trimming shortened V by 3 bases and J by 0 bases, and 8 bases separated the two germline ends. CDR3 region: CASSHGGANYGYTF. CDR3 bases: TGCGCCAGCAGCCACGGCGGAGCTAACTATGGCTACACCTTC.

This clone has only a few counts. CDR3: CASSQQEIPVTEKLFF. CDR3 nucleotides: TGTGCCAGCAGCCAACAGGAGATTCCGGTCACTGAAAAACTGTTTTTT. The chain couples TRBV4-2 to TRBJ1-4, with D unresolved. Looked up from germline, CDR1 is LGHNA and CDR2 is YNFKEQ. V gave up 2 bases and J gave up 7 bases, with 17 bases separating them. This CDR3 spans 16 amino acids.

This clone was detected only a few times. This rearrangement joins TRBV19 to TRBJ2-5; D perhaps matches TRBD1 (6 bases). CDR3 size: 12 residues. The germline gives CDR1 LNHDA, CDR2 SQIVND (reference sequence). The V end lost 5 bases, the J end lost 10 bases, and 14 bases lay between the germline ends. In nucleotides, the CDR3 is TGTGCCAGTAGTCCCAACAGGGTCGACCAGTACTTC. Encoded protein: CASSPNRVDQYF.